These 5 T cell receptor beta chains came from one sample sequenced in a study of blood T cell repertoires in COVID-19 (dated by TCRdb to the early 2020s). The library was made by the immunoSEQ multiplex PCR assay. The table comes from immuneACCESS by way of TCRdb, which keeps in-frame sequences with V and J called. Part of the clones is missing from these tables; in studies checked, under half for an unresolved V gene and the rest for unknown reasons. Across this sample there are under 200,000 clones, with approximately 80% seen only once. 13% of the sample comes from the top ten. Input material: PBMCs or T cells enriched from blood (not recorded which). The source of these receptors is a woman aged 55-69 years who had recovered from COVID-19.

The chain's CDR3 is CASSPDTRTGNTIYF. CDR3 DNA: TGCGCCAGCAGCCCGGACACGCGAACAGGAAACACCATATATTTT. The chain employs TRBV5-1 and TRBJ1-3; D might be TRBD1 (5 bases). The CDR3 totals 15 residues. Between the trimmed V and J ends, which lost 4 bases and 4 bases, there was a span of 15 bases. Germline V gives CDR1 SGHRS, CDR2 YFSETQ.

V usage is TRBV12-3 or TRBV12-4 and J usage is TRBJ2-2; 7 nucleotides agree with TRBD2. Trimming removed 9 bases from V and 4 bases from J; junction bases left unmatched: 5. The CDR3 extends over 13 amino acids. The CDR3 reads CASYERGTGELFF. Written as DNA, the CDR3 is TGTGCCAGTTATGAGCGGGGCACCGGGGAGCTGTTTTTT.

The rearrangement uses TRBV18 and TRBJ1-2; no definite D call. V lost 2 bases, J lost 8 bases, and 21 bases lay in between. Per the germline V gene, CDR1 is KGHSH and CDR2 is LQKENI. CDR3 size: 16 residues. DNA of the CDR3: TGTGCCAGCTCACCAAGTCCCGGGTCAGCTTCTGGGGGCTACACCTTC. Protein product: CASSPSPGSASGGYTF.

This chain joins TRBV19 and TRBJ2-2; D perhaps matches TRBD1 (5 bases). The V end was cut by 4 bases, the J end by 6 bases, with 12 bases between. Per germline, CDR1 LNHDA and CDR2 SQIVND (reference sequence). The length of the CDR3 is 14 residues. The CDR3 region has the DNA TGTGCCAGTAGTAGGGGCGCGGAATCCGGGGAGCTGTTTTTT. Its translation is CASSRGAESGELFF.

J is TRBJ2-6 and V is TRBV6-5; tentatively, D is TRBD1 (5 bases). V was clipped by 4 bases and J by 2 bases, with 12 bases between them. The CDR3 runs 16 residues. Germline CDR1 reads MNHEY; CDR2 reads SVGAGI. CDR3 region: CASSFFSTAGANVLTF. CDR3 DNA: TGTGCCAGCAGTTTTTTCTCGACAGCTGGGGCCAACGTCCTGACTTTC.